These 20 T cell receptor beta chains were all obtained from the same sample, sequenced in a study of T cells in Graves' hyperthyroidism and ophthalmopathy. TCR beta CDR3 regions were amplified from RNA transcripts. TCR CDR3 underwent first-round RT-PCR with the HTBI primer set. MiXCR, applied by TCRdb to the multiplex PCR reads, yields one record per CDR3 protein. This sample carries around 690,000 distinct CDR3 sequences, 17% of them seen once, and the ten largest clones take 15% to 19%. Specimen: blood. The source is a man aged 50 to 59 with Graves' hyperthyroidism.

The table lists this clonotype with many counts. CDR3 in DNA: TGTGCCAGTAGGAAGACGGAAAGCTCCTACGAGCAGTACTTC. Translation gives CASRKTESSYEQYF. The gene calls are TRBV19 and TRBJ2-7; unclear D gene. With 6 bases removed from V and 0 bases from J, the gap between germline ends came to 12 bases. The CDR3 runs to 14 residues. Germline-derived CDR1 and CDR2 are LNHDA and SQIVND (reference sequence).

This clonotype was counted ten times or more. CDR3 sequence (DNA): TGTGCCACCAGTGATTCAGGGAAAGAGACCCAGTACTTC. Translation gives CATSDSGKETQYF. V usage is TRBV24-1 and J usage is TRBJ2-5, with a tentative D call TRBD1 (5 bases). Germline V gives CDR1 KGHDR, CDR2 SFDVKD. V lost 2 bases and J 3 bases, leaving 6 bases between the germline ends. This CDR3 region has 13 residues.

The chain combines TRBV20-1 with TRBJ1-1; D is uncertain. The V end was cut by 0 bases, the J end by 6 bases, with 11 bases between. This CDR3 is 13 amino acids long. Germline CDR1 reads DFQATT; CDR2 reads SNEGSKA (reference sequence). The CDR3: CSARDPLGAEAFF. CDR3 in DNA: TGCAGTGCTAGAGATCCTCTTGGGGCTGAAGCTTTCTTT.

This clonotype was seen a handful of times. The chain uses TRBV9 and TRBJ1-2, with D possibly TRBD1 on 5 matching bases. Per the germline V gene, CDR1 is SGDLS and CDR2 is YYNGEE. V was pared by 3 bases and J by 4 bases, with 13 bases between. This CDR3 region has 14 residues. The DNA for the CDR3 is TGTGCCAGCAGCGCCCCGGACACCTCCTATGGCTACACCTTC. Amino acids: CASSAPDTSYGYTF.

There are many counts of this clonotype. The V gene is TRBV28, the J gene TRBJ2-7; tentatively, D is TRBD1 (5 bases). Deletions cut 4 bases from V and 2 bases from J, with 15 bases between. Germline CDR1 and CDR2: MDHEN and SYDVKM. This CDR3 comprises 15 residues. The CDR3 DNA is TGTGCCAGCAGTTCTGCAGGGAAGCCGCCCTACGAGCAGTACTTC. It specifies CASSSAGKPPYEQYF.

This clonotype was counted many times. The V gene is TRBV7-8, the J gene TRBJ1-6; D is unclear. Trimming pared 1 base from V and 5 bases from J, leaving 6 bases between. This CDR3 comprises 14 residues. CDR1 is SGHVS, CDR2 FQNEAQ, per germline. CDR3 protein: CASSLVSNNSPLHF. In DNA form, the CDR3 reads TGTGCCAGCAGCTTAGTTTCCAATAATTCACCCCTCCACTTT.

The CDR3 is CASYQRGGREFF. DNA of the CDR3: TGTGCCAGTTATCAGCGGGGGGGGAGGGAGTTCTTC. This sequence joins TRBV19 and TRBJ2-1; 10 bases are shared with TRBD2. Per germline, CDR1 LNHDA and CDR2 SQIVND (reference sequence). CDR3 length: 12 amino acids. After removal of 8 bases from V and 14 bases from J, the junction contained 9 bases not matched to a gene.

The table lists this clonotype with many counts. V and J are TRBV11-2 and TRBJ2-7, with a possible D match to TRBD1 (5 bases). Germline values: CDR1 SGHAT, CDR2 FQNNGV. The V and J ends lost 6 bases and 8 bases respectively, with 14 bases between them. The CDR3 runs to 12 residues. CDR3 DNA: TGTGCCAGCAGATCCACAGGCCAACAGCAGTACTTC. Protein sequence: CASRSTGQQQYF.

This clonotype was observed a few times. This sequence joins TRBV6-6 and TRBJ1-4; D is uncertain. Germline V gene data show CDR1 as MNHNY and CDR2 as SVGAGI (reference sequence). The V end was cut by 0 bases, the J end by 5 bases, with 10 bases between. The CDR3 loop spans 15 amino acids. CDR3 loop: CASSYSGRQNEKLFF. The CDR3 nucleotides read TGTGCCAGCAGTTACTCCGGACGGCAAAATGAAAAACTGTTTTTT.

This clonotype was seen repeatedly, ten times or more. V usage is TRBV18 and J usage is TRBJ1-1; possible D gene TRBD1, 6 bases. The CDR3 runs to 13 residues. Trimming shortened V by 8 bases and J by 1 base, and 11 bases separated the two germline ends. From germline, CDR1 is KGHSH and CDR2 LQKENI. The CDR3, as DNA: TGTGCCAGCCTCCAGGGGCAGAACACTGAAGCTTTCTTT. This codes for CASLQGQNTEAFF.

This clonotype was counted ten times or more. The chain is built from TRBV7-3 and TRBJ2-1, with 9 bases fitting TRBD2. The germline V gene encodes CDR1 SGHTA and CDR2 FQGTGA. J was trimmed by 7 bases and V by 0 bases; bases with no gene match: 7. The CDR3 is made up of 16 amino acids. The CDR3 region is CASSLTASGVLNEQFF. CDR3 sequence (DNA): TGTGCCAGCAGCTTAACAGCTAGCGGGGTTTTGAATGAGCAGTTCTTC.

The sample holds many counts of this clonotype. J is TRBJ1-2 and V is TRBV20-1; no reliable D call. This CDR3 spans 15 amino acids. The germline V and J ends were trimmed by 0 bases and 3 bases, with 14 bases remaining between them. Looked up from germline, CDR1 is DFQATT and CDR2 is SNEGSKA (reference sequence). The CDR3 region has the DNA TGCAGTGCTAGAGATTTGCAGGCCCTAGACTATGGCTACACCTTC. Encoded protein: CSARDLQALDYGYTF.

A remark on this clonotype: This may come from a read error, since a much larger clone is one base off. The chain has TRBV19 and TRBJ1-1; 8 bases agree with TRBD1. This CDR3 has 22 residues. Germline CDR1 is LNHDA and CDR2 is SQIVND (reference sequence). With V trimmed by 0 bases and J by 1 base, 22 bases remained unmatched. The CDR3 DNA follows: TGTGCCAGTAGTATAGATGTCTTGGGCGGACAGGGCTTGAGTGAGAGGAACACTGAAGCTTTCTTT. It yields the protein CASSIDVLGGQGLSERNTEAFF.

This clonotype was recorded many times. This rearrangement joins TRBV12-3 or TRBV12-4 to TRBJ2-1; 9 nucleotides match TRBD2. The CDR3 sequence is 15 residues long. After removal of 1 base from V and 5 bases from J, the junction contained 3 bases not matched to a gene. The CDR3 coding sequence is TGTGCCAGCAGTTTAGACGGACTAGCGAACAATGAGCAGTTCTTC. Protein sequence: CASSLDGLANNEQFF.

This clonotype was picked up many times. The chain couples TRBV7-2 to TRBJ1-1; D remains unclear. V dropped 5 bases and J dropped 0 bases, with 13 bases sitting between them. The germline gives CDR1 SGHTA, CDR2 FQGNSA. The CDR3 contains 15 residues. The CDR3 bases are TGTGCCAGCAGCCCCCAACTCGGGGTGAACACTGAAGCTTTCTTT. Translating it yields CASSPQLGVNTEAFF.

This clonotype has ten or more counts. The rearrangement joins TRBV12-3 or TRBV12-4 to TRBJ1-2; 10 bases are a match to TRBD1. The CDR3 consists of 15 residues. Unmatched junction bases numbered 10, after V lost 7 bases and J lost 5 bases. CDR3 sequence reads: CASKVPGQGRYGYTF. The CDR3 nucleotides read TGTGCCAGCAAGGTCCCGGGACAGGGGAGGTATGGCTACACCTTC.

This clonotype was detected ten times or more. The V gene is TRBV6-5, the J gene TRBJ1-1; D uncertain. Germline CDR1 and CDR2: MNHEY and SVGAGI. The CDR3 runs to 15 residues. V was shortened by 2 bases and J by 1 base, with 11 bases between the two germline ends. CDR3 DNA sequence: TGTGCCAGCAGTTACCGAGTGGGTCCGAACACTGAAGCTTTCTTT. Translation gives CASSYRVGPNTEAFF.

In this sample, this clonotype turned up many times. The chain links TRBV2 to TRBJ1-2; D is undetermined. The germline gives CDR1 SNHLY, CDR2 FYNNEI. Trimming stripped 3 bases from V and 8 bases from J, with 4 bases between. This CDR3 is 10 amino acids long. The CDR3 region has the DNA TGTGCCAGCAGTGAGGGCGGCTACACCTTC. Its protein is CASSEGGYTF.

The chain couples TRBV6-1 to TRBJ1-5, with D unclear. CDR1 is MNHNS and CDR2 is SASEGT in the germline V gene. The V and J ends lost 8 bases and 2 bases respectively, with 10 bases between them. CDR3 length equals 13 residues. In DNA, the CDR3 is TGTGCCAGCCAAGCCGGTGGCAATCAGCCCCAGCATTTT. Protein product: CASQAGGNQPQHF.

This clonotype occurred many times. The rearrangement joins TRBV27 to TRBJ2-7, with 10 positions matching TRBD2. CDR1 is MNHEY and CDR2 is SMNVEV in the germline V gene (reference sequence). This CDR3 contains 14 residues. After removal of 4 bases from V and 4 bases from J, the junction contained 4 bases not matched to a gene. The CDR3 DNA is TGTGCCAGCAGTTCCGGGACTAGCGCTTACGAGCAGTACTTC. Its protein product is CASSSGTSAYEQYF.